The 7 T cell receptor beta chains below were found in one sample sequenced in a study of radiotherapy plus CTLA-4 blockade in lung cancer. Method: immunoSEQ multiplex PCR; TCRdb's copy keeps in-frame clones and lacks some. The sample records tens of thousands of clones, approximately 80% being singletons. The sequencing here drew on peripheral blood, taken from a patient treated with radiotherapy plus ipilimumab. The origin of the receptors is a human donor with non-small cell lung cancer who had a complete response to radiotherapy plus ipilimumab.

This chain uses TRBV18 with TRBJ1-5; D is uncertain. Germline loops: CDR1 KGHSH, CDR2 LQKENI. This CDR3 is built from 15 residues. Trimming left V 6 bases short and J 3 bases short, with 15 bases between. CDR3 in DNA: TGTGCCAGCTCGGGAGGGCGAGGGAACAATCAGCCCCAGCATTTT. It specifies CASSGGRGNNQPQHF.

V and J are TRBV11-2 and TRBJ2-2, with TRBD2 matching over 8 bases. V dropped 1 base and J dropped 7; count of bases not matched to a gene: 14. The length of the CDR3 is 18 residues. In germline, CDR1 is SGHAT, CDR2 FQNNGV. CDR3 in DNA: TGTGCCAGCAGCTTAGGCCTCATCCGGGAGGGATCGGGCGGGGAGCTGTTTTTT. Its translation is CASSLGLIREGSGGELFF.

V usage is TRBV12-5 and J usage is TRBJ1-3, with D hard to call. Germline V gives CDR1 LGHNT, CDR2 FRNRAP. The CDR3 covers 13 residues. V shed 4 bases and J shed 10 bases, with 14 bases lying between them. In DNA form, the CDR3 reads TGTGCTAGTGGTTCCGAGGTCGGTGGAACCATATATTTT. This translates into CASGSEVGGTIYF.

The chain has TRBV28 and TRBJ2-5; D may be TRBD2 (6 bases). CDR1 is MDHEN and CDR2 is SYDVKM in the germline V gene. V dropped 4 bases and J dropped 1 base, with 10 bases sitting between them. The CDR3 runs 14 residues. The chain's CDR3 is CASSSGGIQETQYF. CDR3 nucleotides: TGTGCCAGCAGTTCGGGCGGGATCCAAGAGACCCAGTACTTC.

The V gene is TRBV6-4, the J gene TRBJ2-1; 12 positions agree with TRBD2. The CDR3 has 15 amino acids. The V gene end was trimmed by 4 bases and the J gene end by 4 bases; junction bases not matched to a gene: 2. Germline CDR1 reads MRHNA; CDR2 reads SNTAGT. The CDR3 here is CASSVGTSGYNEQFF. CDR3 DNA: TGTGCCAGCAGTGTAGGGACTAGCGGGTACAATGAGCAGTTCTTC.

V usage is TRBV29-1 and J usage is TRBJ1-2; D unclear. The CDR3 has 9 residues. CDR1 SQVTM and CDR2 ANQGSEA come from the germline V gene. Trimming left V 2 bases short and J 11 bases short, with 6 bases between. The chain's CDR3 is CSVEPEYTF. In nucleotides, the CDR3 is TGCAGCGTTGAACCCGAATACACCTTC.

The chain links TRBV6-5 to TRBJ2-3; the match to TRBD2 covers 7 bases. V lost 7 bases, J lost 2 bases, and 6 bases stayed unmatched. There are 14 residues in the CDR3. Germline CDR1 and CDR2: MNHEY and SVGAGI. CDR3 nucleotide sequence: TGTGCCAGCAAAACCGGGAGGTACACAGATACGCAGTATTTT. Its translation is CASKTGRYTDTQYF.